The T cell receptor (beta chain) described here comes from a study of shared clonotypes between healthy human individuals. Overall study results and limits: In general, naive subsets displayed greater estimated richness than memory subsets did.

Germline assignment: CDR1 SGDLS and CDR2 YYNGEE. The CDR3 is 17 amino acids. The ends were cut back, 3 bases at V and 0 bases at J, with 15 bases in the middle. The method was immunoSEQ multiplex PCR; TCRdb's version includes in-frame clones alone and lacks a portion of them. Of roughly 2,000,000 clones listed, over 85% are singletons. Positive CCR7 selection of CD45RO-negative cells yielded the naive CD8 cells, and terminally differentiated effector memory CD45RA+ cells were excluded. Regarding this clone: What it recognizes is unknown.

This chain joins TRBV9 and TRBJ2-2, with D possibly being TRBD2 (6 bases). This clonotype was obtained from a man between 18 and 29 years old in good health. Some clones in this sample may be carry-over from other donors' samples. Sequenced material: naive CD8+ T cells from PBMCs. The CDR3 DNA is TGTGCCAGCAGCGCTTCACCTAGCGCCTCGAACACCGGGGAGCTGTTTTTT. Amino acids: CASSASPSASNTGELFF. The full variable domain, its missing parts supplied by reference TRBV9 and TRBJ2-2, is DSGVTQTPKHLITATGQRVTLRCSPRSGDLSVYWYQQSLDQGLQFLIQYYNGEERAKGNILERFSAQQFPDLHSELNLSSLELGDSALYFCASSASPSASNTGELFFGEGSRLTVL.